Below, 26 T cell receptor beta chains from the same sample are listed, as sequenced in a study of T cells in tuberculosis (dated by TCRdb to about 2018). The time point label here, explained by the study, means: new active TB diagnosis, blood taken before or within 7 days of starting treatment. The library was built by means of the immunoSEQ multiplex PCR assay. In TCRdb, the immuneACCESS table is reduced to in-frame sequences with V and J assigned. These tables do not hold every clone; where another copy was compared, an unresolved V gene accounts for under half, and the others remain unexplained. The sample records about 30,000 clones, more than 85% of which are singletons. The ten largest account for nearly 2.5% of the sample. The source was PBMCs, collected at tuberculosis diagnosis. Receptors originate from an adult with tuberculosis.

CDR3 sequence (DNA): TGTGCCAGCACCCTAGAGGGTCACTATGGCTACACCTTC. It specifies CASTLEGHYGYTF. This sequence joins TRBV28 and TRBJ1-2; D is undetermined. Germline V gene lookup returns CDR1 MDHEN and CDR2 SYDVKM. This CDR3 is built from 13 residues. Trimming cost V 7 bases and J 3 bases, with 12 bases left between them.

The gene calls are TRBV5-1 and TRBJ2-5; 10 bases are shared with TRBD2. Germline lookup yields CDR1 SGHRS and CDR2 YFSETQ. This CDR3 spans 14 amino acids. V trimming: 4 bases; J trimming: 6 bases; junction bases outside the gene matches: 6. The CDR3 reads CASSPAGGLQTQYF. The CDR3 DNA reads TGCGCCAGCAGCCCAGCGGGGGGGCTACAGACCCAGTACTTC.

The chain carries TRBV6-4 and TRBJ1-2; maybe TRBD1 (5 bases). The CDR3 loop spans 14 amino acids. The germline V gene has CDR1 MRHNA and CDR2 SNTAGT. Trimming took 5 bases from V and 0 from J, leaving 10 bases between them. The DNA for the CDR3 is TGTGCCAGCAGTCCTACAGGATCTAACTATGGCTACACCTTC. This translates into CASSPTGSNYGYTF.

The chain recombines TRBV27 with TRBJ2-7; TRBD2 matches at 11 bases. The CDR3 has 15 amino acids. J was trimmed by 2 bases and V by 6 bases; bases with no gene match: 6. CDR1 is MNHEY, CDR2 SMNVEV, per germline (reference sequence). CDR3 nucleotides: TGTGCCAGCAGAAGAGGGACTAGCGGAACCTACGAGCAGTACGTC. Protein sequence: CASRRGTSGTYEQYV.

The chain carries TRBV7-2 and TRBJ2-1; TRBD1 is a possible D gene (8 bases). In germline, CDR1 is SGHTA, CDR2 FQGNSA. CDR3 length equals 19 residues. The ends were cut back, 1 base at V and 5 bases at J, with 24 bases in the middle. The CDR3 loop is CASSLVLAGTGGRHNEQFF. CDR3 nucleotide sequence: TGTGCCAGCAGCTTAGTGTTAGCAGGGACAGGCGGGAGACACAATGAGCAGTTCTTC.

The V call is TRBV5-5, the J call TRBJ1-5, with 8 bases aligning to TRBD1. Germline CDR1 and CDR2: SGHKS and YYEKEE (reference sequence). CDR3 length: 15 residues. The ends lost 3 bases at V and 9 bases at J; junction bases unmatched: 11. This CDR3 is CASSSGQGTLRPQHF. The CDR3 nucleotides read TGTGCCAGCAGCTCCGGACAGGGCACCTTGAGGCCCCAGCATTTT.

The V and J genes are TRBV6-1 and TRBJ1-5; D is possibly TRBD1 (6 bases). This CDR3 has 15 amino acids. With 2 bases removed from V and 5 bases from J, the gap between germline ends came to 13 bases. Germline V lookup: CDR1 MNHNS, CDR2 SASEGT. CDR3 nucleotide sequence: TGTGCCAGCAGTGAATTTTGGGGGCAAGATCAGCCCCAGCATTTT. The encoded protein is CASSEFWGQDQPQHF.

The chain has TRBV5-1 and TRBJ1-6; 11 nucleotides match TRBD1. The CDR3 sequence is 14 residues long. Losses at the gene ends were 4 bases for V and 8 bases for J; bases not matched to a gene: 2. Germline CDR1 and CDR2: SGHRS and YFSETQ. The CDR3 is CASSEGQGDSPLHF. CDR3 DNA sequence: TGCGCCAGCAGCGAGGGACAGGGGGATTCACCCCTCCACTTT.

The chain joins TRBV5-1 to TRBJ2-3, with D possibly matching TRBD1 (6 bases). This CDR3 has 14 residues. Trimming pared 0 bases from V and 6 bases from J, leaving 11 bases between. CDR1 SGHRS and CDR2 YFSETQ come from the germline V gene. DNA of the CDR3: TGCGCCAGCAGCTTGGCCTCACAGGGCGATACGCAGTATTTT. Protein: CASSLASQGDTQYF.

The gene calls are TRBV23-1 and TRBJ1-2, with 9 bases aligning to TRBD1. TRBV23-1 is known as an ORF, though its function is uncertain. The CDR3 covers 17 residues. V dropped 2 bases and J dropped 4; count of bases not matched to a gene: 11. The CDR3 protein is CASSQGRQGVSFYGYTF. CDR3 DNA sequence: TGCGCCAGCAGTCAAGGGAGACAGGGGGTTTCCTTCTATGGCTACACCTTC.

The CDR3 loop is CACGQGQPQHF. DNA for the CDR3: TGTGCCTGTGGACAGGGTCAGCCCCAGCATTTT. The genes are TRBV30 and TRBJ1-5, with 8 bases aligning to TRBD1. With 6 bases clipped from V and 6 bases from J, the junction kept 1 base outside the gene matches. The CDR3 extends over 11 amino acids. CDR1 and CDR2 from the germline V gene are GTSNPN and SVGIG (reference sequence).

The gene calls are TRBV19 and TRBJ1-5; 8 nucleotides line up with TRBD1. V was pared by 6 bases and J by 6 bases, with 13 bases of the junction left unmatched. CDR1 and CDR2 (germline): LNHDA, SQIVND (reference sequence). This CDR3 contains 16 residues. CDR3 region: CASRDRETRLSQPQHF. As DNA, the CDR3 is TGTGCCAGTAGGGACAGGGAAACGAGACTTAGTCAGCCCCAGCATTTT.

The V gene is TRBV19, the J gene TRBJ2-3; 11 bases fit TRBD2. The CDR3 runs 16 residues. V dropped 3 bases and J dropped 2; count of bases not matched to a gene: 4. The germline V gene has CDR1 LNHDA and CDR2 SQIVND (reference sequence). CDR3 DNA: TGTGCCAGTAGTATCCTAGCGGGAGGCCTCACAGATACGCAGTATTTT. This sequence encodes CASSILAGGLTDTQYF.

The rearrangement joins TRBV28 to TRBJ2-7; 11 bases are shared with TRBD2. The CDR3 totals 15 residues. The V gene's germline CDR1 is MDHEN and CDR2 SYDVKM. J lost 2 bases, V lost 2 bases, and 2 bases had no gene match. In nucleotides, the CDR3 is TGTGCCAGCAGTTTAGGGACTAGCGGAACCTACGAGCAGTACGTC. It codes for CASSLGTSGTYEQYV.

The CDR3 DNA sequence: TGCAGCGTTGGGGCACAGGGTTACACTGAAGCTTTCTTT. It specifies CSVGAQGYTEAFF. The chain combines TRBV29-1 with TRBJ1-1; D perhaps matches TRBD1 (6 bases). The CDR3 extends over 13 amino acids. Trimming cost V 4 bases and J 3 bases, with 12 bases left between them. CDR1 and CDR2 (germline): SQVTM, ANQGSEA.

The chain's CDR3 is CASSLGLGGNQPQHF. CDR3 nucleotides: TGTGCCAGCAGCTTGGGACTCGGCGGTAATCAGCCCCAGCATTTT. This chain connects TRBV5-8 to TRBJ1-5; no clear D gene. V gave up 0 bases and J gave up 4 bases, with 11 bases separating them. Looked up from germline, CDR1 is SGHTS and CDR2 is YDEGEE. This CDR3 spans 15 amino acids.

The gene calls are TRBV29-1 and TRBJ1-3, with 7 nucleotides matching TRBD1. The length of the CDR3 is 11 residues. Germline V CDR1 and CDR2: SQVTM, ANQGSEA. Trimming removed 4 bases from V and 7 bases from J; junction bases left unmatched: 1. CDR3: CSVVGGNTIYF. The DNA of the CDR3 is TGCAGCGTTGTAGGGGGCAACACCATATATTTT.

The chain joins TRBV28 to TRBJ1-2, with D possibly matching TRBD1 (6 bases). Trimming pared 6 bases from V and 0 bases from J, leaving 11 bases between. CDR1 and CDR2 (germline): MDHEN, SYDVKM. This CDR3 region has 14 residues. CDR3 protein: CASRPGHTNYGYTF. The CDR3 DNA follows: TGTGCCAGCAGGCCGGGACACACTAACTATGGCTACACCTTC.

This chain uses TRBV6-1 with TRBJ2-1; 9 nucleotides match TRBD1. The CDR3 has 16 amino acids. The V gene's germline CDR1 is MNHNS and CDR2 SASEGT. Losses at the gene ends were 4 bases for V and 7 bases for J; bases not matched to a gene: 11. The CDR3 nucleotides are TGTGCCAGCAGTGTCTCCGGGACAGGGTGGGGTAATGAGCAGTTCTTC. Its protein product is CASSVSGTGWGNEQFF.

This clone was observed a handful of times. The CDR3: CASSYYARHGYTF. CDR3 DNA sequence: TGTGCCAGCAGTTACTACGCTAGGCATGGCTACACCTTC. The rearrangement links TRBV6-5 to TRBJ1-2, with D uncertain. CDR3 length: 13 amino acids. Trimming removed 1 base from V and 6 bases from J, with 9 bases in between. Germline CDR1 MNHEY, CDR2 SVGAGI.

This chain uses TRBV5-1 with TRBJ2-6; TRBD1 matches 12 bases. The CDR3 spans 18 residues. J lost 0 bases, V lost 3 bases, and 4 bases had no gene match. The V gene's germline CDR1 is SGHRS and CDR2 YFSETQ. The CDR3, as DNA: TGCGCCAGCAGCTGGGGACAGGGGGCTAACTCTGGGGCCAACGTCCTGACTTTC. This encodes CASSWGQGANSGANVLTF.

The genes are TRBV11-2 and TRBJ1-5, with D unresolved. V shed 5 bases and J shed 2 bases, with 4 bases lying between them. The CDR3 covers 12 residues. Germline V gene sequence: CDR1 SGHAT, CDR2 FQNNGV. The CDR3 DNA reads as TGTGCCAGCAGCGAGGGCAATCAGCCCCAGCATTTT. Translated, it gives CASSEGNQPQHF.

The chain is built from TRBV6-1 and TRBJ1-5; D possibly corresponds to TRBD1 (6 bases). Germline V gene lookup returns CDR1 MNHNS and CDR2 SASEGT. This CDR3 has 16 residues. Trimming shortened V by 2 bases and J by 2 bases, and 13 bases separated the two germline ends. The CDR3, as DNA: TGTGCCAGCAGTGAACTTGGACCAGGGGGCAATCAGCCCCAGCATTTT. Translated: CASSELGPGGNQPQHF.

V is TRBV9 and J is TRBJ2-7, with a weak D call TRBD2 (6 bases). The V gene's germline CDR1 is SGDLS and CDR2 YYNGEE. This CDR3 region has 14 residues. V dropped 4 bases and J dropped 2 bases, with 13 bases sitting between them. DNA of the CDR3: TGTGCCAGCAGCCCCGGGACTTCTCCCTACGAGCAGTACTTC. Protein: CASSPGTSPYEQYF.

The chain has TRBV6-5 and TRBJ1-6, with 11 bases aligning to TRBD1. This CDR3 is 15 amino acids long. In germline, CDR1 is MNHEY, CDR2 SVGAGI. The V and J ends lost 5 bases and 10 bases, in that order; junction bases with no gene match: 7. CDR3 residues: CASSGRTGGPSPLHF. The CDR3 DNA reads as TGTGCCAGCAGTGGACGGACAGGGGGCCCCTCACCCCTCCACTTT.

The count of this clone is one. The V gene is TRBV11-3, the J gene TRBJ2-4; tentatively, D is TRBD2 (6 bases). V was shortened by 4 bases and J by 5 bases, with 15 bases between the two germline ends. Germline CDR1 is SGHNT and CDR2 is YENEEA. The CDR3 spans 15 residues. The CDR3 sequence: CASSSRGGGENIQYF. In DNA, the CDR3 is TGTGCCAGCAGCTCCCGGGGAGGTGGGGAAAACATTCAGTACTTC.